This record concerns one TCR beta chain sequence. What it binds is not known. This sample was taken from a study of T cell repertoires in cytomegalovirus infection. Study background: Both CMV infection and a matching HLA type were indicated by public TCR beta signatures. Study-wide results and caveats: The ex vivo response showed dominance by HLA-C-restricted CMV-specific TCR beta clonotypes.

This CDR3 is 13 amino acids long. V was clipped by 0 bases and J by 5 bases, with 11 bases between them. Germline V lookup: CDR1 SQVTM, CDR2 ANQGSEA. Each CDR3 protein is one row after TCRdb ran MiXCR on the reads. The table lists about 900,000 distinct CDR3 sequences, around 30% of them singletons. The clonotype was recovered from a human donor in good health (CMV status not recorded). Some clones in this sample may be carry-over from other donors' samples. The chain combines TRBV29-1 with TRBJ2-7; maybe TRBD1 (5 bases). Material: cultured CD8+ T cells from PBMCs, obtained from culture after CMV antigen stimulation. The CDR3 DNA sequence: TGCAGCGTTGAAGAAGTGGGGCCCCACGAGCAGTACTTC. Translation gives CSVEEVGPHEQYF.